A selection of T cell receptor beta chains follows, all from one sample in a study of pediatric ulcerative colitis. Data came from immunoSEQ multiplex PCR; TCRdb stores just in-frame clones and leaves some out. The sample has fewer than 40,000 clones, roughly four fifths seen once. Sequenced sample: blood. All receptors derive from a boy aged 10-17 years with severe ulcerative colitis. Both conserved end residues are trimmed from each CDR3.

TRBV6-5,ASSRQGAAF
TRBV5-1,ASVKDSGPYEQY
TRBV6-1,ASREGADGYT
TRBV10-3,ATLTGGGGYT
TRBV19,ASQTTPGVYEQY
TRBV5-6,ASSLVRAIEAF
TRBV10-3,AISESGGSYNEQF
TRBV5-4,ASSSYDWGAGELF
TRBV4-1,ASSQEKGTLGKQY
TRBV5-1,ASSPLGPQGLNTEAF
TRBV6-6,ASSYSGQVHNQPQH
TRBV20-1,SAVQDYGYT
TRBV4-1,ASSQGRSPGQGKGDYGYT
TRBV2,ARGGLYGYT
TRBV11-3,ASSPGRIPNTGELF
TRBV29-1,SVEGGANYGYT
TRBV30,AWIPGDEEKFTGELF
TRBV7-8,ASSSGAVRGQLRSNQPQH
TRBV2,ASSELGRDLNEQF
TRBV4-1,ASSPKQGANTEAF
TRBV7-2,ASSFYTGLNQPQH
TRBV19,ASRGTGGVQPQH
TRBV15,ATGGDFQETQY
TRBV7-2,ASSHATVVTDTQY
TRBV4-3,ASSPDKGYGYT
TRBV7-9,ASSVLQAINYGYT
TRBV11-2,ASSAQGSGYEQY
TRBV4-1,ASSFRTGGNQPQH
TRBV19,ASSIPGTGSTKNIQY
TRBV6-5,ASSPTYGVGYT
TRBV9,ASSYPKPSGYT
TRBV30,AWSWNSYNSPLH
TRBV19,ASSPLWGAAGDEQY
TRBV5-4,ASTIRASVTGELF
TRBV27,ASSFRVVGSPLH
TRBV15,ATSRGGTVKETQY
TRBV29-1,SVEGRLGNTIY
TRBV6-6,ASGDISSSGAI
TRBV9,ASSPTGGADQPQH
TRBV19,ASSIDLSVEQY